One T cell receptor beta chain is described in this entry. Donor samples were obtained from healthy Caucasian individuals from Russia, aged roughly 6 to 95. These data belong to a study of blood T cells in healthy people across ages. The authors ran a second PCR of roughly 6 to 12 cycles using a sample-barcoded 5' primer and a J-beta primer mix. TCRdb processed the 5' RACE reads anew with MiXCR; each CDR3 protein has one entry. The sample contains hundreds of thousands of distinct CDR3 sequences, roughly 53% of which appear only once. The CDR3 has 18 residues. V was shortened by 3 bases and J by 0 bases, with 18 bases between the two germline ends. Germline CDR1 and CDR2: MNHEY and SVGAGI.

The V gene is TRBV6-5, the J gene TRBJ1-5, with D possibly TRBD1 on 5 matching bases. The source material was blood. The TCR was taken from a man aged 55 to 70 in good health. Written as DNA, the CDR3 is TGTGCCAGCAGTTATGTTGAACAGGTCATCGATAGCAATCAGCCCCAGCATTTT. Amino acid sequence: CASSYVEQVIDSNQPQHF.